This T cell receptor (beta chain) was sequenced for a study of blood T cell repertoires in COVID-19. Study information: Sites across the United States, Italy and Spain contributed samples from acute and convalescent COVID-19. T cells, B-cell-depleted T cells, or PBMCs provided the cDNA or gDNA that served as material.

Participant-given clinical history determined each cohort assignment. Measured with immunoSEQ multiplex PCR; TCRdb has only the in-frame clones, and not every one. Among under 300,000 clones, roughly 88% were seen once, and the ten largest hold around 0.92%. The TCR originated in a woman in her 30s who had recovered from COVID-19. The sample consisted of PBMCs or T cells enriched from blood (not recorded which).

The chain's CDR3 is CASSVGLVQLTAEAFF. The CDR3 region has the DNA TGTGCCAGCAGCGTTGGTTTGGTTCAGTTGACAGCTGAAGCTTTCTTT. J is TRBJ1-1 and V is TRBV5-4; a possible D gene is TRBD1 (5 bases). From germline, CDR1 is SGHNT and CDR2 YYREEE (reference sequence). This CDR3 has 16 residues. Trimming removed 4 bases from V and 6 bases from J, with 22 bases in between.